This T cell receptor beta chain was captured in a study of regulatory T cells in long-lasting Graves disease. Study outcomes and limitations: Persistent Graves' patients possessed reduced TCR diversity relative to recently diagnosed ones. Peripheral blood alone, not thyroid tissue, underwent study. Those with persistent disease had in common more public clonotypes (about 3,000) than new patients (966).

The CDR3 contains 14 residues. CDR1 and CDR2 (germline): LNHNV, YYDKDF (reference sequence). Assembly of TCR beta libraries relied on iRepertoire HTBI primers together with Arm-PCR of CDR3 regions. TCRdb processed the multiplex PCR reads anew with MiXCR; each CDR3 protein has one entry. This sample has approximately 380,000 distinct CDR3 sequences, with around 21% found just once. Worth noting for this clonotype: The antigen remains unidentified. This may be a read error: a much more frequent sequence differs by one nucleotide.

Indicated time point: persistent/refractory GD, antithyroid drugs over 5 years with positive TRAb. From RNA extracted from PBMCs, the TCR library was made. The receptor was derived from a female donor with Graves disease. Specimen: peripheral blood mononuclear cells (PBMCs), collected when the disease was refractory, from a patient treated with antithyroid drugs. The chain recombines TRBV15 with TRBJ2-5; 7 bases are a match to TRBD1. The DNA for the CDR3 is TGTGCCACCAGCAGATGGGGACAGCAAGAGACCCGGTACTTC. It encodes CATSRWGQQETRYF. Full variable domain (rest looked up from reference TRBV15 and TRBJ2-5): DAMVIQNPRYQVTQFGKPVTLSCSQTLNHNVMYWYQQKSSQAPKLLFHYYDKDFNNEADTPDNFQSRRPNTSFCFLDIRSPGLGDTAMYLCATSRWGQQETRYFGPGTRLLVL.